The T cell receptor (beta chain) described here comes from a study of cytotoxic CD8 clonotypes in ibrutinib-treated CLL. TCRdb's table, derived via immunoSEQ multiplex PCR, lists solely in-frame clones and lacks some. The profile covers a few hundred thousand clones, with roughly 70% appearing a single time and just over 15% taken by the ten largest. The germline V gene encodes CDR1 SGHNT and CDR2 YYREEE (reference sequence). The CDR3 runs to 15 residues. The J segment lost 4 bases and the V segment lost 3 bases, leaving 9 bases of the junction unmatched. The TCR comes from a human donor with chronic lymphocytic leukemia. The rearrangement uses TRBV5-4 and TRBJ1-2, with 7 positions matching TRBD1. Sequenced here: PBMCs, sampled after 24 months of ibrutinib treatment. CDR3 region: CASSWSAGQSYGYTF. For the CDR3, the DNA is TGTGCCAGCAGCTGGAGCGCGGGACAGAGCTATGGCTACACCTTC. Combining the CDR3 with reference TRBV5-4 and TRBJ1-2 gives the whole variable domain ETGVTQSPTHLIKTRGQQVTLRCSSQSGHNTVSWYQQALGQGPQFIFQYYREEENGRGNFPPRFSGLQFPNYSSELNVNALELDDSALYLCASSWSAGQSYGYTFGSGTRLTVV.